These 6 T cell receptor beta chains were all obtained from the same sample, sequenced in a study of cytotoxic CD8 clonotypes in ibrutinib-treated CLL. Repertoires were generated with immunoSEQ multiplex PCR, while TCRdb's copy carries only in-frame clones and drops some. Of around 97,000 clones in the sample, more than 75% are singletons; the top ten hold around 30%. The sample consisted of PBMCs, taken after 12 months of ibrutinib treatment. These receptor sequences come from a human donor with chronic lymphocytic leukemia.

V and J are TRBV5-1 and TRBJ2-5, with 12 bases aligning to TRBD2. Losses at the gene ends were 4 bases for V and 2 bases for J; bases not matched to a gene: 3. The CDR3 is made up of 15 amino acids. The germline CDR1 and CDR2 sequences are SGHRS and YFSETQ. CDR3 nucleotide sequence: TGCGCCAGCAGCGTCGGACTAGCGGGGCAAGAGACCCAGTACTTC. It yields the protein CASSVGLAGQETQYF.

This chain joins TRBV6-1 and TRBJ1-1; D is unresolved. The CDR3 runs to 13 residues. V lost 2 bases to trimming and J lost 6 bases, with 10 bases between them. Per germline, CDR1 MNHNS and CDR2 SASEGT. CDR3 residues: CASSENNTPEAFF. CDR3 in DNA: TGTGCCAGCAGTGAAAACAATACCCCTGAAGCTTTCTTT.

V usage is TRBV7-9 and J usage is TRBJ2-5, with D possibly matching TRBD2 (5 bases). CDR1 is SEHNR and CDR2 is FQNEAQ in the germline V gene (reference sequence). V was shortened by 3 bases and J by 5 bases, with 7 bases between the two germline ends. CDR3 length equals 12 residues. The CDR3 is CASSFSAETQYF. The CDR3 DNA reads TGTGCCAGCAGCTTTAGCGCGGAGACCCAGTACTTC.

The chain uses TRBV6-5 and TRBJ2-7; 8 positions match TRBD1. From germline, CDR1 is MNHEY and CDR2 SVGAGI. With 7 bases clipped from V and 2 bases from J, the junction kept 4 bases outside the gene matches. The CDR3 is 13 amino acids. In DNA, the CDR3 is TGTGCCAGCATCGCAGGGGGCACCTACGAGCAGTACTTC. Protein sequence: CASIAGGTYEQYF.

The genes are TRBV6-6 and TRBJ1-4; tentative D call: TRBD1 (6 bases). Trimming pared 4 bases from V and 2 bases from J, leaving 11 bases between. The CDR3 runs to 15 residues. Germline V gene data show CDR1 as MNHNY and CDR2 as SVGAGI (reference sequence). The CDR3 DNA reads TGTGCCAGCAGTTTAGCACAGGGCACTAATGAAAAACTGTTTTTT. Translation: CASSLAQGTNEKLFF.

The J gene is TRBJ2-7, the V gene TRBV6-6, with D perhaps TRBD1 (7 bases). V was shortened by 4 bases and J by 5 bases, with 15 bases between the two germline ends. This CDR3 has 14 amino acids. Germline V gene sequence: CDR1 MNHNY, CDR2 SVGAGI (reference sequence). The CDR3 region is CASSFDREAHEQYF. CDR3 DNA: TGTGCCAGCAGTTTTGACAGGGAGGCCCACGAGCAGTACTTC.